Below are 28 T cell receptor beta chains sequenced from a single sample in a study of T cell repertoires in cytomegalovirus infection (dated by TCRdb to about 2019). No antigens are known for them. Sequenced on an Illumina HiSeq 1500. The public reads were quality trimmed at Q25 with fastp and then assembled into clones with MiXCR by TCRdb, keeping productive beta chains. CDR3 protein duplicates are merged, each entry listing the most common genes and DNA. For this sample the table gives about 110,000 distinct CDR3 sequences, of which around 40% were detected only once. Of the sample, about 76% falls within the top ten clones. This specimen's treatment or condition label, per the study, means: in vitro stimulation with specific CMV peptide epitopes to enrich CMV-specific T cells. The sequencing used CD8+ T cells from cultured PBMCs, collected from culture after CMV antigen stimulation. These receptors came from a human donor in good health (CMV status not recorded). Some clones in this sample may be carry-over from other donors' samples.

The V and J genes are TRBV7-9 and TRBJ2-7; D gene uncertain. The CDR3 runs to 11 residues. Trimming left V 5 bases short and J 3 bases short, with 5 bases between. CDR1 and CDR2 (germline): SEHNR, FQNEAQ (reference sequence). CDR3 amino acids: CASSLNYEQYF. Written as DNA, the CDR3 is TGTGCCAGCAGCCTGAACTACGAGCAGTACTTC.

The chain employs TRBV7-8 and TRBJ2-3; tentatively, D is TRBD2 (5 bases). This CDR3 has 17 residues. Germline values: CDR1 SGHVS, CDR2 FQNEAQ. The V end was cut by 0 bases, the J end by 2 bases, with 15 bases between. CDR3 in amino acids: CASSLAFDGGNTDTQYF. CDR3 in DNA: TGTGCCAGCAGCTTAGCCTTCGACGGAGGTAACACAGATACGCAGTATTTT.

This clonotype was observed a handful of times. V gene TRBV7-9 combines with J gene TRBJ2-7; 8 positions agree with TRBD2. Losses at the gene ends were 4 bases for V and 5 bases for J; bases not matched to a gene: 10. CDR1 and CDR2 (germline): SEHNR, FQNEAQ (reference sequence). This CDR3 has 15 amino acids. The CDR3 DNA is TGTGCCAGCAGCTCTCGGGCGGGGGGAGACGACGAGCAGTACTTC. Protein sequence: CASSSRAGGDDEQYF.

This clonotype was detected ten times or more. The V call is TRBV7-8, the J call TRBJ1-1; no reliable D call. Per the germline V gene, CDR1 is SGHVS and CDR2 is FQNEAQ. The CDR3 consists of 14 residues. Trimming pared 5 bases from V and 3 bases from J, leaving 13 bases between. The CDR3 sequence: CASSHDGGYTEAFF. The DNA for the CDR3 is TGTGCCAGCAGCCATGATGGAGGATACACTGAAGCTTTCTTT.

The chain recombines TRBV18 with TRBJ1-5; D is perhaps TRBD1 (5 bases). Trimming left V 6 bases short and J 3 bases short, with 15 bases between. Looked up from germline, CDR1 is KGHSH and CDR2 is LQKENI. The CDR3 runs 15 residues. The CDR3 DNA reads as TGTGCCAGCTCCCCTTCCAGGGCAATCAATCAGCCCCAGCATTTT. It specifies CASSPSRAINQPQHF.

This clonotype came up once. The gene calls are TRBV27 and TRBJ2-5; D remains unclear. The CDR3 is 15 amino acids. V lost 2 bases, J lost 5 bases, and 15 bases lay in between. From germline, CDR1 is MNHEY and CDR2 SMNVEV (reference sequence). CDR3 protein: CASSLDASASETQYF. CDR3 nucleotides: TGTGCCAGCAGTTTAGACGCCTCGGCAAGCGAGACCCAGTACTTC.

This clonotype was picked up a small number of times. The chain joins TRBV27 to TRBJ1-5, with D maybe TRBD1 (6 bases). The CDR3 has 14 residues. CDR1 MNHEY and CDR2 SMNVEV come from the germline V gene (reference sequence). V was clipped by 2 bases and J by 3 bases, with 8 bases between them. This chain's CDR3 is CASSLRQDNQPQHF. DNA for the CDR3: TGTGCCAGCAGTTTACGACAGGACAATCAGCCCCAGCATTTT.

The chain uses TRBV2 and TRBJ2-3, with D unresolved. Germline V lookup: CDR1 SNHLY, CDR2 FYNNEI. V dropped 4 bases and J dropped 6 bases, with 14 bases sitting between them. The CDR3 extends over 14 amino acids. The CDR3 DNA is TGTGCCAGCAGTGTGGGGATCGTAACGGATACGCAGTATTTT. It yields the protein CASSVGIVTDTQYF.

This chain uses TRBV7-2 with TRBJ2-7, with a weak D call TRBD2 (5 bases). Trimming removed 5 bases at V and 7 bases at J, with 18 bases between. CDR3 length: 14 residues. In germline, CDR1 is SGHTA, CDR2 FQGNSA. CDR3 coding DNA: TGTGCCAGCAGCCTCCGGGGTTTTGGCGGTGAGCAGTACTTC. This codes for CASSLRGFGGEQYF.

The chain combines TRBV7-2 with TRBJ1-2, with D possibly being TRBD1 (6 bases). V lost 7 bases, J lost 3 bases, and 18 bases lay in between. The CDR3 is 15 amino acids. CDR1 and CDR2 from the germline V gene are SGHTA and FQGNSA. CDR3 in amino acids: CASTPYGGAYYGYTF. DNA of the CDR3: TGTGCCAGCACCCCCTATGGGGGCGCTTACTATGGCTACACCTTC.

Worth noting for this clonotype: One junction end disagrees with the germline gene, perhaps due to a read error. V usage is TRBV6-8 and J usage is TRBJ2-7; D is uncertain. CDR3 length: 18 amino acids. Germline CDR1 reads MNHGY; CDR2 reads SAAAGT. CDR3 nucleotides: TGTGCCAGCAGTTACCACCTTCTCGTACCTAACGAAGCCCACGAGCAGCACTTC. Protein product: CASSYHLLVPNEAHEQHF.

This chain joins TRBV2 and TRBJ1-2, with a weak D call TRBD1 (5 bases). Trimming left V 1 base short and J 4 bases short, with 13 bases between. CDR3 length: 15 amino acids. Per germline, CDR1 SNHLY and CDR2 FYNNEI. In DNA form, the CDR3 reads TGTGCCAGCAGTGAAGGAATGGGGGGGAGCTATGGCTACACCTTC. Its protein product is CASSEGMGGSYGYTF.

This chain uses TRBV30 with TRBJ2-5; 8 bases are a match to TRBD2. V lost 6 bases to trimming and J lost 5 bases; unmatched junction nucleotides: 5. From germline, CDR1 is GTSNPN and CDR2 SVGIG (reference sequence). The CDR3 loop spans 12 amino acids. CDR3 amino acids: CACRGGLETQYF. Here the CDR3 DNA reads TGTGCCTGCCGGGGGGGCTTGGAGACCCAGTACTTC.

This chain connects TRBV19 to TRBJ2-2; D gene unclear. Trimming pared 2 bases from V and 6 bases from J, leaving 13 bases between. Germline CDR1 LNHDA, CDR2 SQIVND (reference sequence). This CDR3 has 15 amino acids. The CDR3: CASSITGPVPGELFF. The DNA for the CDR3 is TGTGCCAGTAGTATAACCGGACCTGTCCCCGGGGAGCTGTTTTTT.

The V gene is TRBV10-3, the J gene TRBJ2-2; D could derive from TRBD1 or TRBD2 (5 bases each). Trimming stripped 5 bases from V and 0 bases from J, with 16 bases between. The CDR3 is made up of 17 amino acids. Germline assignment: CDR1 ENHRY and CDR2 SYGVKD. The chain's CDR3 is CAISPGPPGPNTGELFF. CDR3 sequence (DNA): TGTGCCATCAGTCCAGGCCCCCCGGGGCCGAACACCGGGGAGCTGTTTTTT.

Many counts were recorded for this clonotype. The chain's CDR3 is CASRPGEYSNQPQHF. CDR3 nucleotides: TGTGCCAGCAGACCCGGGGAGTATAGCAATCAGCCCCAGCATTTT. The chain employs TRBV28 and TRBJ1-5, with D uncertain. CDR3 length: 15 amino acids. V was trimmed by 6 bases and J by 0 bases, leaving 12 bases between them. The V gene's germline CDR1 is MDHEN and CDR2 SYDVKM.

This chain connects TRBV7-6 to TRBJ2-7, with 7 bases that match TRBD1. V lost 3 bases, J lost 3 bases, and 5 bases stayed unmatched. Germline V CDR1 and CDR2: SGHVS, FNYEAQ. The CDR3 length is 14 residues. DNA for the CDR3: TGTGCCAGCAGCTTGGGGACAGCGAACTACGAGCAGTACTTC. It translates to CASSLGTANYEQYF.

The sample holds a few counts of this clonotype. CDR3 in amino acids: CASSQGTGVRPYEQYF. The CDR3 region has the DNA TGTGCCAGCAGTCAAGGGACAGGGGTACGGCCCTACGAGCAGTACTTC. This chain joins TRBV6-5 and TRBJ2-7; TRBD1 matches 10 bases. The CDR3 totals 16 residues. Germline V CDR1 and CDR2: MNHEY, SVGAGI. Trimming removed 5 bases from V and 2 bases from J; junction bases left unmatched: 9.

The chain combines TRBV5-4 with TRBJ1-5; no firm D call. V shed 4 bases and J shed 0 bases, with 20 bases lying between them. CDR3 length: 18 amino acids. Germline CDR1 reads SGHNT; CDR2 reads YYREEE (reference sequence). As DNA, the CDR3 is TGTGCCAGCAGCGTCGGAGGTTCTCGTTGGGATAGCAATCAGCCCCAGCATTTT. The encoded protein is CASSVGGSRWDSNQPQHF.

The chain is built from TRBV29-1 and TRBJ2-1; weak D call: TRBD1 (6 bases). V gave up 4 bases and J gave up 1 base, with 11 bases separating them. The CDR3 loop spans 14 amino acids. Germline lookup yields CDR1 SQVTM and CDR2 ANQGSEA. The CDR3 loop reads CSVAQGISYNEQFF. The CDR3 DNA follows: TGCAGCGTTGCCCAGGGGATATCCTACAATGAGCAGTTCTTC.

The gene calls are TRBV7-2 and TRBJ2-1; 12 bases are shared with TRBD2. The CDR3 has 16 amino acids. V dropped 5 bases and J dropped 3; count of bases not matched to a gene: 5. CDR1 is SGHTA and CDR2 is FQGNSA in the germline V gene. CDR3 DNA: TGTGCCAGCAGCCCTAGCGGGGGGGCATTCTACAATGAGCAGTTCTTC. This sequence encodes CASSPSGGAFYNEQFF.

This clonotype was detected a few times. This chain uses TRBV20-1 with TRBJ2-1; D not resolved. Trimming removed 0 bases from V and 8 bases from J, with 17 bases in between. Per the germline V gene, CDR1 is DFQATT and CDR2 is SNEGSKA (reference sequence). CDR3 length equals 15 residues. CDR3 in DNA: TGCAGTGCTAGAGATTTGAAGCGTATGTTAGATGAGCAGTTCTTC. Its protein is CSARDLKRMLDEQFF.

This clonotype has only a few counts. The CDR3 sequence: CASSVGGIRGNEQFF. The CDR3 nucleotides read TGTGCCAGCAGCGTAGGGGGAATCCGGGGCAATGAGCAGTTCTTC. The chain combines TRBV7-9 with TRBJ2-1; possibly TRBD1 for D (6 bases). The germline V gene encodes CDR1 SEHNR and CDR2 FQNEAQ (reference sequence). The CDR3 is 15 residues long. Trimming took 5 bases from V and 6 from J, leaving 17 bases between them.

The chain is built from TRBV9 and TRBJ2-7; 10 bases match TRBD1. V lost 4 bases, J lost 5 bases, and 9 bases stayed unmatched. Germline CDR1 is SGDLS and CDR2 is YYNGEE. This CDR3 is 15 amino acids long. CDR3 protein: CASSLRSGQGNEQYF. The CDR3, as DNA: TGTGCCAGCAGCCTCCGCTCGGGACAGGGGAACGAGCAGTACTTC.

The chain uses TRBV19 and TRBJ2-1; 9 nucleotides agree with TRBD2. V lost 1 base and J lost 4; bases outside the gene matches: 5. In germline, CDR1 is LNHDA, CDR2 SQIVND (reference sequence). The CDR3 contains 16 residues. DNA for the CDR3: TGTGCCAGTAGTATAGTTGGCCTAGCGGGGTACAATGAGCAGTTCTTC. It codes for CASSIVGLAGYNEQFF.

This clonotype was counted a few times. This chain links TRBV4-1 with TRBJ2-7, with D tentatively TRBD2 (5 bases). V was trimmed by 1 base and J by 1 base, leaving 11 bases between them. The CDR3 is 15 amino acids. From germline, CDR1 is MGHRA and CDR2 YSYEKL. The CDR3 bases are TGCGCCAGCAGCCAAGGCCCGGGGTCGTCCTACGAGCAGTACTTC. Its protein is CASSQGPGSSYEQYF.

This clonotype has only a few counts. The V gene is TRBV6-6, the J gene TRBJ1-4; no reliable D call. Germline values: CDR1 MNHNY, CDR2 SVGAGI (reference sequence). V was pared by 4 bases and J by 0 bases, with 9 bases between. CDR3 length: 15 residues. The CDR3 nucleotides read TGTGCCAGCAGTTTCTGGGAATCAACTAATGAAAAACTGTTTTTT. Amino acid sequence: CASSFWESTNEKLFF.

This clonotype was observed a handful of times. This rearrangement joins TRBV7-9 to TRBJ2-5, with a tentative D call TRBD2 (6 bases). Germline CDR1 reads SEHNR; CDR2 reads FQNEAQ (reference sequence). This CDR3 spans 14 amino acids. The germline V and J ends were trimmed by 4 bases and 5 bases, with 14 bases remaining between them. The CDR3 DNA is TGTGCCAGCAGCTCGGGGACTCTAGAGGAGACCCAGTACTTC. This translates into CASSSGTLEETQYF.